The 20 T cell receptor beta chains presented below share a single source sample, sequenced in a study of tumor-infiltrating lymphocytes in oesophageal squamous cell carcinoma. TCRdb called the PCR reads again in MiXCR, with one record for every CDR3 protein. The sample carries around 16,000 distinct CDR3 sequences, around 46% recorded once. Sequenced material: esophageal tumor tissue. The receptors were sampled from a male donor with esophageal squamous cell carcinoma.

This clonotype was seen a handful of times. The chain employs TRBV15 and TRBJ1-3; no reliable D call. V shed 3 bases and J shed 0 bases, with 12 bases lying between them. Germline V gene sequence: CDR1 LNHNV, CDR2 YYDKDF (reference sequence). This CDR3 has 16 residues. The CDR3 is CATSRTLRGSGNTIYF. The CDR3 coding sequence is TGTGCCACCAGCAGGACTTTACGGGGCTCTGGAAACACCATATATTTT.

The chain uses TRBV11-2 and TRBJ1-1; 10 nucleotides agree with TRBD1. The CDR3 runs 14 residues. CDR1 SGHAT and CDR2 FQNNGV come from the germline V gene. The V segment lost 5 bases and the J segment 5 bases; nucleotides outside the gene matches: 5. The CDR3 reads CASSEDRGYTEAFF. As DNA, the CDR3 is TGTGCCAGCAGCGAGGACAGGGGGTATACTGAAGCTTTCTTT.

Regarding this clonotype: The junction departs from the called germline gene at one end, perhaps through a read error. CDR3 loop: CASSLVAGKVSPLHF. DNA for the CDR3: TGTGCCAGCAGCTTAGTGGCGGGGAAGGTGTCACCCCTCCACTTC. This chain uses TRBV7-8 with TRBJ2-5, with a weak D call TRBD2 (6 bases). The germline V gene encodes CDR1 SGHVS and CDR2 FQNEAQ. This CDR3 has 15 residues.

This clonotype was recorded only once. The chain links TRBV28 to TRBJ2-1, with 7 bases fitting TRBD1. Germline V gene data show CDR1 as MDHEN and CDR2 as SYDVKM. V was clipped by 2 bases and J by 5 bases; unmatched bases: 3. This CDR3 comprises 14 residues. In nucleotides, the CDR3 is TGTGCCAGCAGTTTAGTGACAGGGCACAATGAGCAGTTCTTC. Translated, it gives CASSLVTGHNEQFF.

This chain links TRBV7-3 with TRBJ2-6; D remains unclear. The CDR3 contains 15 residues. The germline gives CDR1 SGHTA, CDR2 FQGTGA. Trimming shortened V by 5 bases and J by 0 bases, and 8 bases separated the two germline ends. CDR3 sequence (DNA): TGTGCCAGCAGCCCCGCCCTCTCTGGGGCCAACGTCCTGACTTTC. Its protein is CASSPALSGANVLTF.

This clonotype was seen repeatedly, ten times or more. The chain couples TRBV5-1 to TRBJ2-1, with 7 positions matching TRBD1. Per the germline V gene, CDR1 is SGHRS and CDR2 is YFSETQ. The CDR3 totals 15 residues. V lost 2 bases and J lost 4; bases outside the gene matches: 6. CDR3 nucleotides: TGCGCCAGCAGCTTAACGGGACAGTCATACAATGAGCAGTTCTTC. Its protein is CASSLTGQSYNEQFF.

Regarding this clonotype: The junction differs from germline at one of its ends, possibly a read error. V gene TRBV13 combines with J gene TRBJ2-1; TRBD1 aligns across 8 bases. The germline CDR1 and CDR2 sequences are PRHDT and FYEKMQ (reference sequence). CDR3 length: 11 amino acids. The CDR3 is CASSLGQGTHF. The CDR3 nucleotides read TGTGCCAGCAGCCTAGGACAGGGAACCCACTTC.

There are many counts of this clonotype. This chain joins TRBV2 and TRBJ1-1; D perhaps matches TRBD1 (6 bases). The CDR3 totals 14 residues. Germline lookup yields CDR1 SNHLY and CDR2 FYNNEI. Trimming removed 2 bases at V and 4 bases at J, with 11 bases between. The CDR3 sequence is CASSEQQGSTEAFF. CDR3 coding DNA: TGTGCCAGCAGTGAACAACAGGGAAGCACTGAAGCTTTCTTT.

This clonotype was detected only once. The rearrangement uses TRBV7-2 and TRBJ2-7; 7 positions agree with TRBD1. The J call may be incorrect, as the DNA end agrees better with TRBJ1-2. Germline CDR1 and CDR2: SGHTA and FQGNSA. The CDR3 is made up of 14 amino acids. CDR3 residues: CASSVRDSNYGYTF. In DNA, the CDR3 is TGTGCCAGCAGCGTCAGGGACAGTAACTATGGCTACACCTTC.

This clonotype was observed a handful of times. The chain links TRBV7-2 to TRBJ2-5; 12 bases fit TRBD2. After removal of 4 bases from V and 5 bases from J, the junction contained 5 bases not matched to a gene. The V gene's germline CDR1 is SGHTA and CDR2 FQGNSA. The CDR3 is made up of 15 amino acids. CDR3 sequence reads: CASSSGLAGRETQYF. CDR3 sequence (DNA): TGTGCCAGCAGCTCAGGACTAGCGGGACGGGAGACCCAGTACTTC.

The chain links TRBV6-5 to TRBJ2-7; 8 nucleotides line up with TRBD1. Germline CDR1 reads MNHEY; CDR2 reads SVGAGI. There are 15 residues in the CDR3. Unmatched junction bases numbered 14, after V lost 6 bases and J lost 7 bases. The CDR3 reads CASRRTGFEFNEQYF. The CDR3 bases are TGTGCCAGCAGGAGGACAGGGTTCGAGTTCAATGAGCAGTACTTC.

The chain joins TRBV28 to TRBJ2-7; either TRBD1 or TRBD2 may fit D (5 bases each). The DNA end favors TRBJ2-1, so the J call may be wrong. Germline loops: CDR1 MDHEN, CDR2 SYDVKM. The CDR3 sequence is 15 residues long. The chain's CDR3 is CASSRRDGTYNEQFF. CDR3 coding DNA: TGTGCCAGCAGCCGCCGGGACGGTACCTACAATGAGCAGTTCTTC.

This clonotype counts as medium-sized. V usage is TRBV6-1 and J usage is TRBJ2-5; no reliable D call. V dropped 6 bases and J dropped 4 bases, with 9 bases sitting between them. The CDR3 covers 12 residues. Germline CDR1 and CDR2: MNHNS and SASEGT. The CDR3 DNA reads TGTGCCAGCAGCGAGTGGGGAGAGACCCAGTACTTC. Its translation: CASSEWGETQYF.

The CDR3 coding sequence is TGTGCCAGCAGCTTGACAACAGGGGCAGACATTCAGTACTTC. Residues: CASSLTTGADIQYF. V is TRBV7-6 and J is TRBJ2-4, with TRBD1 matching over 7 bases. Germline V gives CDR1 SGHVS, CDR2 FNYEAQ. The CDR3 runs to 14 residues. Trimming at V came to 3 bases and at J to 8 bases, leaving 7 bases not matched to a gene.

The V and J genes are TRBV14 and TRBJ2-1; TRBD2 aligns across 9 bases. The DNA matches TRBJ2-7 better at its end, which makes the J call doubtful. This CDR3 region has 19 residues. CDR1 SGHDN and CDR2 FVKESK come from the germline V gene. CDR3 loop: CASSQDKGTGTSQTYEQYF. The CDR3 nucleotides read TGTGCCAGCAGCCAAGATAAGGGGACCGGGACTAGCCAGACGTACGAGCAGTACTTC.

This clonotype came up once. The chain combines TRBV6-6 with TRBJ2-5; possible D gene TRBD1, 6 bases. The germline CDR1 and CDR2 sequences are MNHNY and SVGAGI (reference sequence). V lost 2 bases to trimming and J lost 5 bases, with 9 bases between them. This CDR3 region has 13 residues. This chain's CDR3 is CASSYAGEETQYF. CDR3 nucleotides: TGTGCCAGCAGTTACGCAGGGGAGGAGACCCAGTACTTC.

V usage is TRBV7-3 and J usage is TRBJ2-3; possibly TRBD2 for D (6 bases). The CDR3 is 15 residues long. CDR1 and CDR2 from the germline V gene are SGHTA and FQGTGA. Trimming took 1 base from V and 4 from J, leaving 12 bases between them. CDR3 loop: CASSLSGPGADTQYF. The CDR3, as DNA: TGTGCCAGCAGCTTAAGTGGCCCGGGGGCAGATACGCAGTATTTT.

This clonotype was found a few times. The chain carries TRBV15 and TRBJ2-5, with D unclear. Germline CDR1 reads LNHNV; CDR2 reads YYDKDF (reference sequence). This CDR3 is 13 amino acids long. V lost 0 bases and J 11 bases, leaving 13 bases between the germline ends. This CDR3 is CATSRDYVNEQYF. CDR3 DNA sequence: TGTGCCACCAGCAGAGATTACGTGAATGAGCAGTACTTC.

This rearrangement joins TRBV7-2 to TRBJ2-5, with D unresolved. The tail of the sequence fits TRBJ2-1 better, so the J call may be wrong. The CDR3 is made up of 13 amino acids. Germline V gives CDR1 SGHTA, CDR2 FQGNSA. The CDR3 reads CASAIDFYNEQFF. The CDR3, as DNA: TGTGCCAGCGCTATTGACTTCTACAATGAGCAGTTCTTC.

In its sample, this clonotype was seen a few times. The chain carries TRBV10-3 and TRBJ2-4, with 8 positions matching TRBD1. V lost 6 bases and J lost 15; bases outside the gene matches: 16. CDR1 is ENHRY and CDR2 is SYGVKD in the germline V gene. This CDR3 is 14 amino acids long. CDR3 DNA sequence: TGTGCCATCAGGAGGGACAGGAGCACCGGGGAGCTGTACTTC. Protein sequence: CAIRRDRSTGELYF.